This paragraph covers one T cell receptor (beta chain) sequence. Its antigen is as yet unknown. This sample was taken from a study of T cells after yellow fever vaccination. The overall study: Libraries from low-cell-number fractions were prepared with the SMART-Seq v4 Ultra Low Input RNA kit. Study-level points and caveats: From the bulk population, abundant clonotypes could contaminate and appear within FACS-sorted repertoires. Most clones from primary vaccination were detected again post-booster (roughly 95% CD4, 70% to 90% CD8).

The V gene lost 2 bases and the J gene lost 7 bases, with 16 bases spanning the gap. Germline CDR1 SGHTA, CDR2 FQGNSA. The CDR3 has 15 residues. TCRdb analysed the 5' RACE reads with MiXCR anew, one entry per CDR3 protein. The sample consists of 450,000 to 550,000 distinct CDR3 sequences, less than 20% of them appearing once. This sequence originates from a man younger than 45 who received the YFV17D yellow fever vaccine. The input for sequencing was PBMCs, taken 15 days after the yellow fever booster vaccination. V usage is TRBV7-2 and J usage is TRBJ2-3; D possibly corresponds to TRBD1 (5 bases). CDR3: CASSLIGREVYTQYF. The DNA of the CDR3 is TGTGCCAGCAGCTTAATCGGCAGGGAAGTGTATACGCAGTATTTT.